This is a list of T cell receptor beta chains from one sample in a study of blood T cell repertoires in COVID-19. Assay: immunoSEQ multiplex PCR; the TCRdb copy retains only in-frame clones and omits some. Here the sample spans around 50,000 clones, around nine tenths being singletons. The sample taken for sequencing was peripheral blood. All receptors come from a woman between 55 and 75 years old with COVID-19, enrolled during active disease. CDR3s include the opening cysteine and the closing phenylalanine or tryptophan. D genes are given only for firm matches. Clone size is not always given. Where it is, it says once, few, many or a class for expanded clones.

clone size,J gene,D gene,CDR3 length,V gene,CDR3 DNA,CDR3 protein
-,TRBJ2-7,TRBD1,16,TRBV29-1,TGCAGCGTTGAGGGAACCGGGACAGGGACATCCTACGAGCAGTACTTC,CSVEGTGTGTSYEQYF
-,TRBJ2-7,TRBD1,15,TRBV6-1,TGTGCCAGCAGTCCGCGGGACAGGGGATTTGTCGAGCAGTACTTC,CASSPRDRGFVEQYF
few,TRBJ2-1,TRBD2,15,TRBV10-3,TGTGCCATCAGTGAACGGGGGAAGGGAGGGGATGAGCAGTTCTTC,CAISERGKGGDEQFF
-,TRBJ1-4,-,14,TRBV6-2/TRBV6-3,TGTGCCAGCAGTTGGAGTCGAGGAAGTGAAGAACTGTTTTTT,CASSWSRGSEELFF
-,TRBJ2-4,-,11,TRBV28,TGTGCCAGCAGTTTCGCGTACATTCAGTACTTC,CASSFAYIQYF
few,TRBJ1-5,-,11,TRBV11-3,TGTGCCAGCAGCCTAAATCAGCCCCAGCATTTT,CASSLNQPQHF
once,TRBJ2-1,-,14,TRBV27,TGTGCCAGCAGTAAGACCCCCAGGGCCTTTGAGCAGTTCTTC,CASSKTPRAFEQFF
-,TRBJ2-3,TRBD1,16,TRBV5-1,TGCGCCAGCAGCCGAATACAGGGGCTTCGCACAGATACGCAGTATTTT,CASSRIQGLRTDTQYF
-,TRBJ1-2,-,11,TRBV12-3/TRBV12-4,TGTGCCAGCAGTCAAAACTATGGCTACACCTTC,CASSQNYGYTF
-,TRBJ1-2,TRBD1,14,TRBV29-1,TGCAGCGTTGACCTTGGGACAGGGGAGGCTGGCTACACCTTC,CSVDLGTGEAGYTF
-,TRBJ1-3,-,16,TRBV6-6,TGTGCCAGCAGTTACCAAAGGACACCGTCTGGAAACACCATATATTTT,CASSYQRTPSGNTIYF
-,TRBJ2-7,TRBD1,13,TRBV7-9,TGTGCCAGCAGCTTAGAGACAGGGAACGAGCAGTACTTC,CASSLETGNEQYF
-,TRBJ1-2,TRBD1,17,TRBV18,TGTGCCAACTCACCATCATCCCAGGACAGGGGTGCCTATGGCTACACCTTC,CANSPSSQDRGAYGYTF
once,TRBJ1-2,-,15,TRBV9,TGTGCCAGCAGCGTAGATTGGGCGCCTTCTGGTGGCTACACCTTC,CASSVDWAPSGGYTF
once,TRBJ2-4,-,14,TRBV5-1,TGCGCCAGCAGCTTATCCGGGACTAAAAACATTCAGTACTTC,CASSLSGTKNIQYF
-,TRBJ1-6,TRBD1,16,TRBV30,TGTGCCTGGAGCCTTCTCCAGGGGGCCATAGGTTCACCCCTCCACTTT,CAWSLLQGAIGSPLHF
-,TRBJ2-1,-,14,TRBV20-1,TGCAGTGCTAGTCTTCAACACTCCTACAATGAGCAGTTCTTC,CSASLQHSYNEQFF
-,TRBJ2-7,TRBD1,12,TRBV12-3/TRBV12-4,TGTGCCAGCGGGACAGGGATCTACGAGCAGTACTTC,CASGTGIYEQYF
-,TRBJ1-1,-,15,TRBV27,TGTGCCAGCAGTCTAGGCAGGGGTTTATGGACTGAAGCTTTCTTT,CASSLGRGLWTEAFF
once,TRBJ2-1,-,13,TRBV10-2,TGCGCCAGCAGTGAATCTCGGGGAGACGAGCAGTTCTTC,CASSESRGDEQFF
-,TRBJ2-2,-,16,TRBV9,TGTGCCAGCAGCCTGACGACAGGCTCGAACACCGGGGAGCTGTTTTTT,CASSLTTGSNTGELFF
-,TRBJ1-6,TRBD1,14,TRBV7-9,TGTGCCAGCAGCCGCGGGACAGAAAATTCACCCCTCCACTTT,CASSRGTENSPLHF
once,TRBJ2-7,TRBD2,15,TRBV27,TGTGCCAGCAGTTTGGCGGGAGGTTTTTCCTACGAGCAGTACTTC,CASSLAGGFSYEQYF
-,TRBJ2-7,TRBD1,14,TRBV3-1/TRBV3-2,TGTGCCAGCAGCCAACGGACAGGGATCTACGAGCAGTACTTC,CASSQRTGIYEQYF
-,TRBJ1-2,TRBD1,18,TRBV28,TGTGCCAGCAGTTTCAAACCGGGACAGACTCCTCAGAACTATGGCTACACCTTC,CASSFKPGQTPQNYGYTF
-,TRBJ2-7,TRBD1,14,TRBV28,TGTGCCAGTACCCGGGACAGGGTGATTTACGAGCAGTACTTC,CASTRDRVIYEQYF
few,TRBJ1-5,-,16,TRBV4-2,TGTGCCAGCAGCCGTTTTGGGGAGGGTCTTCCTCAGCCCCAGCATTTT,CASSRFGEGLPQPQHF
-,TRBJ2-1,TRBD1,13,TRBV6-5,TGTGCCAGCAGAAGGACAGGGGGCAATGAGCAGTTCTTC,CASRRTGGNEQFF
-,TRBJ1-3,-,18,TRBV4-1,TGCGCCAGCAGCAAAGCCGCCTACGACATTCTCTCTGGAAACACCATATATTTT,CASSKAAYDILSGNTIYF
-,TRBJ2-6,-,18,TRBV27,TGTGCCAGCAGTTTAGCGGGCAGCCTCAGCTCTGGGGCCAACGTCCTGACTTTC,CASSLAGSLSSGANVLTF
-,TRBJ1-1,-,14,TRBV18,TGTGCCAGCTCACTCGAGTTCATGAACACTGAAGCTTTCTTT,CASSLEFMNTEAFF
-,TRBJ1-1,-,14,TRBV28,TGTGCCAGCAGGCGCGTGGGCAGGAACACTGAAGCTTTCTTT,CASRRVGRNTEAFF